These T cell receptor beta chains were read from a single sample in a study of blood T cell repertoires in COVID-19. Assay used: immunoSEQ multiplex PCR; TCRdb lists only in-frame clones, some missing. The sample shows 360,000 or so clones, about nine tenths of them seen only once. Sequenced sample: PBMCs or T cells enriched from blood (not recorded which). Receptor source: a woman aged 25 to 45 who had recovered from COVID-19. Both conserved end residues are part of each CDR3. The D gene is left open where the match is weak. Rows may omit the clone size; those that give it use once, few, many or a size class.

- | TRBJ2-7 | TRBV27 | - | TGTGCCAGCAGTTTGCCAGGGAGGTCTAACGAGCAGTACTTC | CASSLPGRSNEQYF
- | TRBJ2-7 | TRBV7-6 | - | TGTGCCAGCAGCTTAGTACAGGGCAGCCGATCCTACGAGCAGTACTTC | CASSLVQGSRSYEQYF
TRBD1 | TRBJ1-4 | TRBV9 | once | TGTGCCAGCAGCGTTCAGGGGGATAGTGAAAAACTGTTTTTT | CASSVQGDSEKLFF
TRBD2 | TRBJ2-2 | TRBV9 | - | TGTGCCAGCAGCGTAGATGTAGCGGGAGATTACACCGGGGAGCTGTTTTTT | CASSVDVAGDYTGELFF
- | TRBJ1-1 | TRBV29-1 | - | TGCAGCGCAGGGGTTTTGGACACTGAAGCTTTCTTT | CSAGVLDTEAFF
- | TRBJ2-1 | TRBV7-9 | - | TGTGCCAGCTCTGTCTCGAGAAACGAGCAGTTCTTC | CASSVSRNEQFF
- | TRBJ2-1 | TRBV4-1 | - | TGCGCCAGCAGCCAAGATCGACAGGACTGGATCTACAATGAGCAGTTCTTC | CASSQDRQDWIYNEQFF
TRBD1 | TRBJ2-7 | TRBV12-3/TRBV12-4 | - | TGTGCCAGCAGTCTCACAGGGGAAACCGAGCAGTACTTC | CASSLTGETEQYF
- | TRBJ2-7 | TRBV5-6 | - | TGTGCCAGCAGCTTTCAGTACGAGCAGTACTTC | CASSFQYEQYF
- | TRBJ2-3 | TRBV19 | - | TGTGCCAGTAGTATAGTGTTCACTAGCACAGATACGCAGTATTTT | CASSIVFTSTDTQYF
- | TRBJ2-7 | TRBV11-2 | - | TGTGCCAGCAGCTTATCCCTAAGTCCCTCGGGGTACGAGCAGTACTTC | CASSLSLSPSGYEQYF